This T cell receptor beta chain derives from a study of early T cells in non-severe SARS-CoV-2 infection. Study-level background: Unsorted whole-blood RNA was sequenced in bulk, leaving chains unpaired.

In TCRdb, the 5' RACE reads were re-called with MiXCR into one record per CDR3 protein. The table shows about 71,000 distinct CDR3 sequences, with more than 12% occurring only once. This clonotype has ten or more counts. Trimming left V 7 bases short and J 5 bases short, with 13 bases between. Germline V lookup: CDR1 SGDLS, CDR2 YYNGEE. The CDR3 extends over 13 amino acids. The V and J genes are TRBV9 and TRBJ2-1, with TRBD2 as a possible D gene (6 bases). The receptor was derived from an adult who was a healthcare worker with PCR-confirmed SARS-CoV-2 infection or an uninfected control (not recorded which). The material sequenced was whole blood, taken at baseline. CDR3 protein: CASGGDWNNEQFF. Written as DNA, the CDR3 is TGTGCCAGCGGAGGGGATTGGAACAATGAGCAGTTCTTC.